The 30 T cell receptor beta chains below were found in one sample sequenced in a study of radiotherapy plus CTLA-4 blockade in lung cancer. Generated by immunoSEQ multiplex PCR, the TCRdb table keeps only in-frame clones and is missing some. This sample has 60,000 to 85,000 clones; roughly 86% occur once, and the top ten carry around 0.85%. This material consisted of peripheral blood, taken from a patient treated with radiotherapy plus ipilimumab. These receptors all come from a human donor with non-small cell lung cancer who had stable disease on radiotherapy plus ipilimumab.

The genes are TRBV9 and TRBJ2-1; the match to TRBD2 covers 8 bases. V lost 4 bases, J lost 8 bases, and 11 bases stayed unmatched. Germline-derived CDR1 and CDR2 are SGDLS and YYNGEE. The length of the CDR3 is 15 residues. CDR3 bases: TGTGCCAGCAGCCCCCGATCGGGGGGGCAGGATGAGCAGTTCTTC. It codes for CASSPRSGGQDEQFF. Full variable domain (rest looked up from reference TRBV9 and TRBJ2-1): DSGVTQTPKHLITATGQRVTLRCSPRSGDLSVYWYQQSLDQGLQFLIQYYNGEERAKGNILERFSAQQFPDLHSELNLSSLELGDSALYFCASSPRSGGQDEQFFGPGTRLTVL.

This chain joins TRBV6-1 and TRBJ1-1, with D tentatively TRBD1 (6 bases). The CDR3 runs 15 residues. Trimming took 0 bases from V and 0 from J, leaving 8 bases between them. Germline V gene sequence: CDR1 MNHNS, CDR2 SASEGT. The CDR3 spells CASSEARGLNTEAFF. CDR3 bases: TGTGCCAGCAGTGAAGCCAGGGGCCTGAACACTGAAGCTTTCTTT.

The gene calls are TRBV30 and TRBJ1-3, with D perhaps matching TRBD1 (5 bases). Trimming took off 0 bases at V and 6 bases at J, with 12 bases between the two ends. CDR1 and CDR2 (germline): GTSNPN, SVGIG (reference sequence). The CDR3 extends over 14 amino acids. CDR3 nucleotides: TGTGCCTGGAGTGTACGGGGGGTCGTAAACACCATATATTTT. The encoded protein is CAWSVRGVVNTIYF.

This chain links TRBV5-1 with TRBJ2-7, with TRBD2 matching over 11 bases. Germline V gene lookup returns CDR1 SGHRS and CDR2 YFSETQ. The V gene end was trimmed by 4 bases and the J gene end by 9 bases; junction bases not matched to a gene: 9. The CDR3 loop spans 14 amino acids. The CDR3 bases are TGCGCCAGCAGCCTCGGGACTAGCGGTATAGTGCAGTACTTC. This translates into CASSLGTSGIVQYF.

DNA for the CDR3: TGTGCCAGCAGTCTAAGCGGGGGCCCCTACAATGAGCAGTTCTTC. It codes for CASSLSGGPYNEQFF. The rearrangement uses TRBV6-1 and TRBJ2-1; TRBD2 agrees at 8 bases. The germline V gene encodes CDR1 MNHNS and CDR2 SASEGT. The ends lost 5 bases at V and 2 bases at J; junction bases unmatched: 5. This CDR3 contains 15 residues.

The J gene is TRBJ2-2, the V gene TRBV2, with TRBD1 identical over 9 bases. The ends lost 5 bases at V and 7 bases at J; junction bases unmatched: 5. The germline CDR1 and CDR2 sequences are SNHLY and FYNNEI. The CDR3 sequence is 14 residues long. The CDR3: CASSLDRGGGELFF. DNA for the CDR3: TGTGCCAGCAGTTTGGACAGGGGTGGCGGGGAGCTGTTTTTT.

This chain joins TRBV27 and TRBJ1-1; possibly TRBD1 for D (5 bases). The germline CDR1 and CDR2 sequences are MNHEY and SMNVEV (reference sequence). V lost 2 bases and J lost 4, with 8 bases in between. CDR3 length: 13 amino acids. The CDR3 DNA follows: TGTGCCAGCAGTTTAAGGGGTGGCACTGAAGCTTTCTTT. Protein product: CASSLRGGTEAFF.

V and J are TRBV7-8 and TRBJ1-1, with a tentative D call TRBD1 (5 bases). This CDR3 has 14 residues. Germline values: CDR1 SGHVS, CDR2 FQNEAQ. The V end was cut by 1 base, the J end by 3 bases, with 9 bases between. CDR3 region: CASSLGGADTEAFF. In DNA form, the CDR3 reads TGTGCCAGCAGCTTAGGGGGCGCGGACACTGAAGCTTTCTTT.

This clone was seen only once. This chain joins TRBV4-2 and TRBJ2-1; tentatively, D is TRBD1 or TRBD2 (6 bases each). Trimming removed 0 bases at V and 2 bases at J, with 8 bases between. Germline assignment: CDR1 LGHNA and CDR2 YNFKEQ. The CDR3 loop spans 15 amino acids. CDR3 in amino acids: CASSQEGGTYNEQFF. CDR3 DNA: TGTGCCAGCAGCCAAGAAGGGGGGACCTACAATGAGCAGTTCTTC.

This clone was observed a single time. This rearrangement joins TRBV28 to TRBJ2-1; 10 bases align to TRBD1. The ends lost 3 bases at V and 2 bases at J; junction bases unmatched: 13. The germline V gene encodes CDR1 MDHEN and CDR2 SYDVKM. The CDR3 runs 19 residues. The CDR3 bases are TGTGCCAGCAGTTTCCATTCGACAGGGGGCCTTGAAACCTACAATGAGCAGTTCTTC. This sequence encodes CASSFHSTGGLETYNEQFF.

The rearrangement uses TRBV19 and TRBJ2-5; D assignment may be TRBD1 or TRBD2 (5 bases each). Between the trimmed V and J ends, which lost 5 bases and 5 bases, there was a span of 18 bases. The CDR3 runs to 15 residues. Germline V gives CDR1 LNHDA, CDR2 SQIVND (reference sequence). The CDR3 DNA reads TGTGCCAGTAGTGGGGGTGGGCAGGCGGGTGAGACCCAGTACTTC. Translation gives CASSGGGQAGETQYF.

The V and J genes are TRBV11-2 and TRBJ1-2, with D perhaps matching TRBD1 (5 bases). Per germline, CDR1 SGHAT and CDR2 FQNNGV. Trimming stripped 5 bases from V and 2 bases from J, with 9 bases between. CDR3 length: 13 residues. In DNA, the CDR3 is TGTGCCAGCAGCCATGACAGAAACTATGGCTACACCTTC. Translating it yields CASSHDRNYGYTF.

DNA for the CDR3: TGCAGCGTTAGGAACACTGAAGCTTTCTTT. It encodes CSVRNTEAFF. The V call is TRBV29-1, the J call TRBJ1-1; D gene ambiguous. V lost 5 bases to trimming and J lost 1 base, with 2 bases between them. CDR1 is SQVTM, CDR2 ANQGSEA, per germline. The CDR3 length is 10 residues. The full variable domain, its missing parts supplied by reference TRBV29-1 and TRBJ1-1, is SAVISQKPSRDICQRGTSLTIQCQVDSQVTMMFWYRQQPGQSLTLIATANQGSEATYESGFVIDKFPISRPNLTFSTLTVSNMSPEDSSIYLCSVRNTEAFFGQGTRLTVV.

This sequence joins TRBV20-1 and TRBJ1-1; maybe TRBD1 (5 bases). V dropped 4 bases and J dropped 5 bases, with 8 bases sitting between them. The CDR3 runs to 11 residues. In germline, CDR1 is DFQATT, CDR2 SNEGSKA (reference sequence). CDR3 coding DNA: TGCAGTGCTAACAGGAGGACTGAAGCTTTCTTT. Residues: CSANRRTEAFF.

The chain has TRBV7-2 and TRBJ2-7, with 16 bases that match TRBD2. The junction had 12 bases not matched to a gene; V was cut back by 3 bases and J by 7 bases. This CDR3 is built from 18 residues. Germline CDR1 SGHTA, CDR2 FQGNSA. The CDR3 is CASSFAGTSGRVTWEQYF. CDR3 nucleotide sequence: TGTGCCAGCAGCTTTGCCGGGACTAGCGGGAGGGTGACTTGGGAGCAGTACTTC.

This sequence joins TRBV7-3 and TRBJ2-1, with TRBD2 as a possible D gene (6 bases). The V and J ends lost 2 bases and 4 bases respectively, with 9 bases between them. This CDR3 has 14 residues. Per the germline V gene, CDR1 is SGHTA and CDR2 is FQGTGA. The CDR3 DNA reads as TGTGCCAGCAGCTTACCGGGGGTGTACAATGAGCAGTTCTTC. Amino acids: CASSLPGVYNEQFF. Together with reference TRBV7-3 and TRBJ2-1, the CDR3 gives the full variable domain: GAGVSQTPSNKVTEKGKYVELRCDPISGHTALYWYRQSLGQGPEFLIYFQGTGAADDSGLPNDRFFAVRPEGSVSTLKIQRTERGDSAVYLCASSLPGVYNEQFFGPGTRLTVL.

The J gene is TRBJ1-5, the V gene TRBV12-2. TRBV12-2 is tagged as a pseudogene. The CDR3 runs to 17 residues. CDR3 loop: CASRLEGRGWGNQPQHF. CDR3 DNA: TGTGCAAGTCGCTTAGAGGGGAGGGGATGGGGCAATCAGCCCCAGCATTTT.

The CDR3 region is CASSLDLGRGFSTDTQYF. The CDR3 DNA sequence: TGTGCCAGCAGCTTAGATCTGGGGCGCGGGTTTAGCACAGATACGCAGTATTTT. The genes are TRBV11-2 and TRBJ2-3; D may match TRBD1 or TRBD2 (5 bases each). Trimming took 0 bases from V and 0 from J, leaving 16 bases between them. CDR1 and CDR2 (germline): SGHAT, FQNNGV. The CDR3 consists of 18 residues.

This clone was picked up a small number of times. This chain uses TRBV7-2 with TRBJ2-2, with a possible D match to TRBD2 (5 bases). Germline CDR1 reads SGHTA; CDR2 reads FQGNSA. Trimming stripped 2 bases from V and 4 bases from J, with 17 bases between. This CDR3 contains 17 residues. In DNA form, the CDR3 reads TGTGCCAGCAGCTTAAACCCGGGTGAGAGCGGCACCGGGGAGCTGTTTTTT. Encoded protein: CASSLNPGESGTGELFF.

The chain couples TRBV7-2 to TRBJ2-3; TRBD1 or TRBD2 may be the D gene (6 bases each). The CDR3 has 16 residues. Trimming cost V 2 bases and J 1 base, with 13 bases left between them. Germline V CDR1 and CDR2: SGHTA, FQGNSA. For the CDR3, the DNA is TGTGCCAGCAGCTTAAGGGGGGTTGGTGGCACAGATACGCAGTATTTT. It encodes CASSLRGVGGTDTQYF.

The J gene is TRBJ2-5, the V gene TRBV9; D unresolved. V lost 2 bases and J 4 bases, leaving 9 bases between the germline ends. Germline CDR1 is SGDLS and CDR2 is YYNGEE. The CDR3 spans 13 residues. The CDR3 DNA is TGTGCCAGCAGCGTTGGGGTAAGAGAGACCCAGTACTTC. It specifies CASSVGVRETQYF.

The sample holds one count of this clone. The gene calls are TRBV28 and TRBJ1-1; 7 nucleotides agree with TRBD1. This CDR3 spans 12 amino acids. The germline V gene encodes CDR1 MDHEN and CDR2 SYDVKM. The trim removed 7 bases at V and 4 bases at J, leaving 3 bases unmatched. In DNA form, the CDR3 reads TGTGCCAGCACCGACAGGGTCACTGAAGCTTTCTTT. Its protein is CASTDRVTEAFF.

The rearrangement joins TRBV5-1 to TRBJ2-3, with D maybe TRBD1 (6 bases). Trimming left V 2 bases short and J 0 bases short, with 10 bases between. This CDR3 region has 15 residues. Looked up from germline, CDR1 is SGHRS and CDR2 is YFSETQ. The DNA of the CDR3 is TGCGCCAGCAGCTTAGGGACAACTAGCACAGATACGCAGTATTTT. Translation: CASSLGTTSTDTQYF. The full variable domain, its missing parts supplied by reference TRBV5-1 and TRBJ2-3, is KAGVTQTPRYLIKTRGQQVTLSCSPISGHRSVSWYQQTPGQGLQFLFEYFSETQRNKGNFPGRFSGRQFSNSRSEMNVSTLELGDSALYLCASSLGTTSTDTQYFGPGTRLTVL.

This clone was seen only once. J is TRBJ2-7 and V is TRBV11-2; D uncertain. This CDR3 comprises 12 residues. V lost 2 bases and J lost 5, with 7 bases in between. Germline V gene sequence: CDR1 SGHAT, CDR2 FQNNGV. The CDR3 is CASSLTQNEQYF. CDR3 DNA sequence: TGTGCCAGCAGCTTAACCCAGAACGAGCAGTACTTC.

The chain employs TRBV11-3 and TRBJ2-1, with TRBD2 as a possible D gene (7 bases). V dropped 1 base and J dropped 3 bases, with 10 bases sitting between them. The germline V gene has CDR1 SGHNT and CDR2 YENEEA. The CDR3 runs to 15 residues. The CDR3 bases are TGTGCCAGCAGCTTAGGGGGGGGCAACTACAATGAGCAGTTCTTC. This sequence encodes CASSLGGGNYNEQFF.

Only one count was recorded for this clone. The chain carries TRBV19 and TRBJ2-1; D might be TRBD1 or TRBD2, each matching 7 bases. The germline V and J ends were trimmed by 5 bases and 1 base, with 15 bases remaining between them. CDR3 size: 16 residues. Germline assignment: CDR1 LNHDA and CDR2 SQIVND (reference sequence). DNA for the CDR3: TGTGCCAGTAGTCCCAGGGGGGGGGCATCCTACAATGAGCAGTTCTTC. As protein: CASSPRGGASYNEQFF. Full variable domain (missing parts from reference TRBV19 and TRBJ2-1): DGGITQSPKYLFRKEGQNVTLSCEQNLNHDAMYWYRQDPGQGLRLIYYSQIVNDFQKGDIAEGYSVSREKKESFPLTVTSAQKNPTAFYLCASSPRGGASYNEQFFGPGTRLTVL.

The genes are TRBV25-1 and TRBJ1-4; 12 bases are shared with TRBD1. The CDR3 covers 15 residues. V gave up 6 bases and J gave up 7 bases; unmatched junction bases: 6. CDR1 MGHDK and CDR2 SYGVNS come from the germline V gene. The CDR3 region has the DNA TGTGCCAGCAGAGGGACAGGGGGCTTTTCTGAAAAACTGTTTTTT. This sequence encodes CASRGTGGFSEKLFF. The variable domain in full, completed from reference TRBV25-1 and TRBJ1-4, reads EADIYQTPRYLVIGTGKKITLECSQTMGHDKMYWYQQDPGMELHLIHYSYGVNSTEKGDLSSESTVSRIRTEHFPLTLESARPSHTSQYLCASRGTGGFSEKLFFGSGTQLSVL.

The chain couples TRBV5-1 to TRBJ2-7; no definite D call. The germline gives CDR1 SGHRS, CDR2 YFSETQ. V was cut by 1 base and J by 2 bases, with 13 bases left in between. The CDR3 runs 15 residues. For the CDR3, the DNA is TGCGCCAGCAGCTTGTACAAGGCACCGACCTACGAGCAGTACTTC. Its translation: CASSLYKAPTYEQYF.

V and J are TRBV6-1 and TRBJ1-5, with D tentatively TRBD1 (6 bases). The V end lost 2 bases, the J end lost 9 bases, and 17 bases lay between the germline ends. Germline CDR1 and CDR2: MNHNS and SASEGT. The CDR3 is 15 amino acids. The CDR3 reads CASSETANRERPQHF. CDR3 nucleotide sequence: TGTGCCAGCAGTGAAACGGCCAACAGGGAGCGGCCCCAGCATTTT.

This chain connects TRBV13 to TRBJ2-5; TRBD1 matches at 7 bases. The V and J ends lost 6 bases and 2 bases, in that order; junction bases with no gene match: 6. The V gene's germline CDR1 is PRHDT and CDR2 FYEKMQ (reference sequence). This CDR3 spans 14 amino acids. CDR3 sequence: CASRRDSGQETQYF. In DNA, the CDR3 is TGTGCCAGCAGGAGGGACAGTGGGCAAGAGACCCAGTACTTC. The full variable domain, rest sourced from reference TRBV13 and TRBJ2-5, is AAGVIQSPRHLIKEKRETATLKCYPIPRHDTVYWYQQGPGQDPQFLISFYEKMQSDKGSIPDRFSAQQFSDYHSELNMSSLELGDSALYFCASRRDSGQETQYFGPGTRLLVL.